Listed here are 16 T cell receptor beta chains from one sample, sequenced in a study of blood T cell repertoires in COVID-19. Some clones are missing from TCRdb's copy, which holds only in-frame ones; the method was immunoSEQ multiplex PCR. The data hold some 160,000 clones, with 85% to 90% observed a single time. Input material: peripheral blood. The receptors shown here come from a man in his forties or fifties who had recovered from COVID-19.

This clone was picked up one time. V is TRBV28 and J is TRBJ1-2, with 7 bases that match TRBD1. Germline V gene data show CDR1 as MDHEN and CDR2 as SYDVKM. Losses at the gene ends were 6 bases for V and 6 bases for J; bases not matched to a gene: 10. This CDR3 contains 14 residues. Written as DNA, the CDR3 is TGTGCCAGCAGGGGCCCCGGGACAGCAGATGGCTACACCTTC. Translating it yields CASRGPGTADGYTF.

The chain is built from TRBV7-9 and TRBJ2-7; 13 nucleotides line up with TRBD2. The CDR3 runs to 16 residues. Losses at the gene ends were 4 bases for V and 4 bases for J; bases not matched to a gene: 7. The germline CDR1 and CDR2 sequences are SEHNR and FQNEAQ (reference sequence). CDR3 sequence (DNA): TGTGCCAGCAGCTCCGGACTAGCGGGGGTATTTTACGAGCAGTACTTC. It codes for CASSSGLAGVFYEQYF.

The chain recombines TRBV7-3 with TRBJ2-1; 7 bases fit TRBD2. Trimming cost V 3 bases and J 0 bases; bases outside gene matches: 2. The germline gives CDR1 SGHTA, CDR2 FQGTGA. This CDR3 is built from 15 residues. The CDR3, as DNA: TGTGCCAGCAGCTTGGGAGGGGCCTCCTACAATGAGCAGTTCTTC. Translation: CASSLGGASYNEQFF.

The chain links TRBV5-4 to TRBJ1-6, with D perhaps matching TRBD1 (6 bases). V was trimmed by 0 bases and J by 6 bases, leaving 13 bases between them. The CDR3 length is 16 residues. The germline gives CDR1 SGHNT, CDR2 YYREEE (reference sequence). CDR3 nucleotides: TGTGCCAGCAGCTTGGTGGCGGGGGCCCTTAATTCACCCCTCCACTTT. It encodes CASSLVAGALNSPLHF.

The DNA of the CDR3 is TGTGCCAGCAGTTCCCCCCACCCCGGGACCAGGGGCCTTAATGAGCAGTTCTTC. Its protein is CASSSPHPGTRGLNEQFF. The chain joins TRBV28 to TRBJ2-1; D may be TRBD1 (6 bases). Between the trimmed V and J ends, which lost 4 bases and 7 bases, there was a span of 26 bases. There are 18 residues in the CDR3. Germline V CDR1 and CDR2: MDHEN, SYDVKM.

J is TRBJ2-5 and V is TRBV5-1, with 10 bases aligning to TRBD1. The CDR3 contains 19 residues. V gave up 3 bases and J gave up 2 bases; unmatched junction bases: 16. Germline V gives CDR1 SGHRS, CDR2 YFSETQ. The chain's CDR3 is CASSSGGRQGALEQETQYF. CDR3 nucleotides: TGCGCCAGCAGCTCAGGAGGCCGACAGGGGGCGTTGGAGCAAGAGACCCAGTACTTC.

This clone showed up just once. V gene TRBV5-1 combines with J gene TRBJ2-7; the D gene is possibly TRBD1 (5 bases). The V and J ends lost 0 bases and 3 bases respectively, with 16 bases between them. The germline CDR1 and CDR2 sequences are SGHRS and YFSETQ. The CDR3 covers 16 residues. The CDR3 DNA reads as TGCGCCAGCAGCTTGGGGGGTGGAAGGGGAAACTACGAGCAGTACTTC. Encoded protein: CASSLGGGRGNYEQYF. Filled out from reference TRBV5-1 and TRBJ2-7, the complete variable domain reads KAGVTQTPRYLIKTRGQQVTLSCSPISGHRSVSWYQQTPGQGLQFLFEYFSETQRNKGNFPGRFSGRQFSNSRSEMNVSTLELGDSALYLCASSLGGGRGNYEQYFGPGTRLTVT.

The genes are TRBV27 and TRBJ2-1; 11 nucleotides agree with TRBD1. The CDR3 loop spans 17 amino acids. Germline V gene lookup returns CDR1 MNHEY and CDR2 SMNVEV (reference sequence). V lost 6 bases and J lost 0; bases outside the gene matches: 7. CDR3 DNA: TGTGCCAGCAGGGGGACAGGGGGTTCTATCTCCTACAATGAGCAGTTCTTC. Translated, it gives CASRGTGGSISYNEQFF.

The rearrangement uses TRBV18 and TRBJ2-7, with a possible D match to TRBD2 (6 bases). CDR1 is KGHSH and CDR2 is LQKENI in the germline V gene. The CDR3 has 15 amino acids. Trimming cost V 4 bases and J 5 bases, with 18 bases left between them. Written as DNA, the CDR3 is TGTGCCAGCTCACAGGGTCTCGGGGGTAACGACGAGCAGTACTTC. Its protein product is CASSQGLGGNDEQYF.

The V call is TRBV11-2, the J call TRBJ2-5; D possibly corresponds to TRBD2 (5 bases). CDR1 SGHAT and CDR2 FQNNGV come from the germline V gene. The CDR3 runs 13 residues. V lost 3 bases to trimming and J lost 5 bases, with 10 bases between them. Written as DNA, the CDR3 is TGTGCCAGCAGCTTCAGGAGGCGGGAGACCCAGTACTTC. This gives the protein CASSFRRRETQYF.

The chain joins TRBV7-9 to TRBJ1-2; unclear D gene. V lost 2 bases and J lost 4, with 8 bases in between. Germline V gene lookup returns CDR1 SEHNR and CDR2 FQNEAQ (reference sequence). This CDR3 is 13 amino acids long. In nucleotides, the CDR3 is TGTGCCAGCAGCTTACCCTCGGGCTATGGCTACACCTTC. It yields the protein CASSLPSGYGYTF.

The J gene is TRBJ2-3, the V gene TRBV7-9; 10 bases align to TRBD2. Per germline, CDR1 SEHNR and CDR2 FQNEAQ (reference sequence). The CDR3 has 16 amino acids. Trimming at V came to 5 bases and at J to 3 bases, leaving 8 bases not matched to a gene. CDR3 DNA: TGTGCCAGCAGCCTGGTAGCGGGGGGAAGGACAGATACGCAGTATTTT. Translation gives CASSLVAGGRTDTQYF. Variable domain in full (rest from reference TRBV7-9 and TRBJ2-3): DTGVSQNPRHKITKRGQNVTFRCDPISEHNRLYWYRQTLGQGPEFLTYFQNEAQLEKSRLLSDRFSAERPKGSFSTLEIQRTEQGDSAMYLCASSLVAGGRTDTQYFGPGTRLTVL.

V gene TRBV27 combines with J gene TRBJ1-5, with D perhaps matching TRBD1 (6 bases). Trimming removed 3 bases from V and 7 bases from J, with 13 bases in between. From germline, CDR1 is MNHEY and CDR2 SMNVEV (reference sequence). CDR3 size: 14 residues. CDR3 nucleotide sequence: TGTGCCAGCAGTTTGGCACAGGGAGACCAGCCCCAGCATTTT. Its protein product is CASSLAQGDQPQHF.

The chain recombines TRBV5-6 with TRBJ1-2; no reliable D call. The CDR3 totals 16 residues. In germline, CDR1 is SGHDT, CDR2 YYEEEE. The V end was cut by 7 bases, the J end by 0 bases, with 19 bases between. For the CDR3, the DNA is TGTGCCAGCCGGCGGGGTATTAACGTAGCTAACTATGGCTACACCTTC. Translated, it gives CASRRGINVANYGYTF.

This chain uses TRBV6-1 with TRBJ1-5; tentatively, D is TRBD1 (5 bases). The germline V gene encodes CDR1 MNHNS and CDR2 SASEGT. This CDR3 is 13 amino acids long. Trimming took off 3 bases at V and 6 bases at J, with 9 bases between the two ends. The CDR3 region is CASSDGGVQPQHF. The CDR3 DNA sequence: TGTGCCAGCAGTGACGGGGGTGTTCAGCCCCAGCATTTT.

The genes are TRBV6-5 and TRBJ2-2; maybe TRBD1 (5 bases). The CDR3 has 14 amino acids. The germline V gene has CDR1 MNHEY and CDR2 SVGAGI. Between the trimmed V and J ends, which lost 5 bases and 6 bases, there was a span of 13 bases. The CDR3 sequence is CASSRTSGPGELFF. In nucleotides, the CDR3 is TGTGCCAGCAGTAGGACATCGGGCCCCGGGGAGCTGTTTTTT.